This T cell receptor beta chain was recorded in a study of blood T cell repertoires in COVID-19. Study at large: Specimens from acute and convalescent COVID-19 originated in the United States, Italy and Spain. From T cells, B-cell-depleted T cells, or PBMCs came the material, which was cDNA or gDNA.

Original methodology: Amplification of reference gene primers was used by the study to estimate nucleated cell counts. The protocol was immunoSEQ multiplex PCR, while the TCRdb copy is restricted to in-frame clones and leaves out a portion. D and trimming come from the DNA, and the V and J calls and clone size come from that table. The data show about 87,000 clones, 80% to 90% seen once. Losses at the gene ends were 3 bases for V and 0 bases for J; bases not matched to a gene: 5. This CDR3 comprises 16 residues. The germline V gene encodes CDR1 SGHDT and CDR2 YYEEEE. The sequenced sample was peripheral blood. This rearrangement joins TRBV5-6 to TRBJ2-2, with TRBD1 identical over 7 bases. The sequence derives from a human donor with acute or convalescent COVID-19. The donor label of this sample is uncertain. CDR3 protein: CASSYKTGSNTGELFF. The CDR3 DNA reads as TGTGCCAGCAGCTATAAGACAGGGTCGAACACCGGGGAGCTGTTTTTT.